The clone carrying this T cell receptor (beta chain) was recorded once. The data belong to a study of blood T cell repertoires in COVID-19. Study-level background: COVID-19 samples, acute and convalescent, were from the United States, Italy and Spain. The analysed material was cDNA or gDNA that came from T cells, B-cell-depleted T cells, or PBMCs.

V dropped 8 bases and J dropped 7; count of bases not matched to a gene: 12. Germline CDR1 and CDR2: LNHDA and SQIVND (reference sequence). There are 15 residues in the CDR3. TCRdb's table, derived via immunoSEQ multiplex PCR, lists solely in-frame clones and lacks some. The sample carries approximately 280,000 clones, approximately 90% recorded once. Sequencing was carried out using peripheral blood. This sequence was found in a man between 40 and 49 years old with acute or convalescent COVID-19. This chain links TRBV19 with TRBJ2-1; TRBD2 matches at 9 bases. CDR3 nucleotides: TGTGCCAGTGTGGTTGGCGGGGGGGCATCAAATGAGCAGTTCTTC. This sequence encodes CASVVGGGASNEQFF.